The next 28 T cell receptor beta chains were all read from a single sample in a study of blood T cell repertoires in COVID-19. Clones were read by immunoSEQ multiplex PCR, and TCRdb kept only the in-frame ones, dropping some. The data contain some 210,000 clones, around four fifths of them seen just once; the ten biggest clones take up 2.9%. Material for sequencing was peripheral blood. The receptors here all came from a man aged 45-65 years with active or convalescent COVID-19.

CDR3 bases: TGTGCCACCAGCAGAGACAAACTTAGCACAGATACGCAGTATTTT. Protein: CATSRDKLSTDTQYF. The chain is built from TRBV15 and TRBJ2-3; no definite D call. This CDR3 has 15 amino acids. V gave up 0 bases and J gave up 0 bases, with 7 bases separating them. The germline V gene has CDR1 LNHNV and CDR2 YYDKDF (reference sequence). Combining the CDR3 with reference TRBV15 and TRBJ2-3 gives the whole variable domain DAMVIQNPRYQVTQFGKPVTLSCSQTLNHNVMYWYQQKSSQAPKLLFHYYDKDFNNEADTPDNFQSRRPNTSFCFLDIRSPGLGDTAMYLCATSRDKLSTDTQYFGPGTRLTVL.

CDR3: CAISPSPLGRSSYNEQFF. CDR3 DNA: TGTGCCATCAGCCCATCCCCCTTGGGGAGAAGCTCCTACAATGAGCAGTTCTTC. The rearrangement links TRBV10-3 to TRBJ2-1; D is perhaps TRBD2 (5 bases). The germline CDR1 and CDR2 sequences are ENHRY and SYGVKD. The CDR3 has 18 amino acids. The V end lost 6 bases, the J end lost 0 bases, and 21 bases lay between the germline ends.

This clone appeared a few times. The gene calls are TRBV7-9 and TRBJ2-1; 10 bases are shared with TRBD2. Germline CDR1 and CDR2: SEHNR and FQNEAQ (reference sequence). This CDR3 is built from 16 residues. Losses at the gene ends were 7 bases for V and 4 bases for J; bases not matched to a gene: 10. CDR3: CASKKPGLADYNEQFF. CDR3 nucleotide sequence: TGTGCCAGCAAAAAACCCGGACTAGCGGATTACAATGAGCAGTTCTTC.

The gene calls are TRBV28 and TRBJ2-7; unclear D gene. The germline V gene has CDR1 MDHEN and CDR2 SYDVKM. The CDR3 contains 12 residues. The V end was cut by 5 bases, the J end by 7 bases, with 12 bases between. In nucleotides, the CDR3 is TGTGCCAGCAGTCAGTACAGAGTTGAGCAGTACTTC. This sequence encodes CASSQYRVEQYF. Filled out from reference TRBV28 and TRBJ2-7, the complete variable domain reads DVKVTQSSRYLVKRTGEKVFLECVQDMDHENMFWYRQDPGLGLRLIYFSYDVKMKEKGDIPEGYSVSREKKERFSLILESASTNQTSMYLCASSQYRVEQYFGPGTRLTVT.

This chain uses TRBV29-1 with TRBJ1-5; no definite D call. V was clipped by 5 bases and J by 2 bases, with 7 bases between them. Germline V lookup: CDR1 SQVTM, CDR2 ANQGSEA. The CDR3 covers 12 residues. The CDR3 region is CSVLAGNQPQHF. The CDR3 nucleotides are TGCAGCGTTTTGGCCGGCAATCAGCCCCAGCATTTT.

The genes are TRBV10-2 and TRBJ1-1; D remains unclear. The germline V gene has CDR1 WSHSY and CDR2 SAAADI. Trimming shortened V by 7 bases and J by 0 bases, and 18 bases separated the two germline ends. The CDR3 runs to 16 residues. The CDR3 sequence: CASTPFGPRMNTEAFF. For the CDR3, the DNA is TGCGCCAGCACTCCGTTTGGCCCTCGAATGAACACTGAAGCTTTCTTT.

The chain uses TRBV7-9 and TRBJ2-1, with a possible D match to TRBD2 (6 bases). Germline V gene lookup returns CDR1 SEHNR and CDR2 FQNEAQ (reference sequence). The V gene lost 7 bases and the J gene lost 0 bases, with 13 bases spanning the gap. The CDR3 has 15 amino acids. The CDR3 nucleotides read TGTGCCAGCATCCCCCGGGGGAGCTCCTACAATGAGCAGTTCTTC. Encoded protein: CASIPRGSSYNEQFF.

CDR3 region: CASRGRWQGDTEAFF. The DNA of the CDR3 is TGTGCCAGCAGGGGAAGGTGGCAGGGGGACACTGAAGCTTTCTTT. The genes are TRBV2 and TRBJ1-1, with 7 bases that match TRBD1. The CDR3 extends over 15 amino acids. V dropped 6 bases and J dropped 3; count of bases not matched to a gene: 10. CDR1 is SNHLY, CDR2 FYNNEI, per germline.

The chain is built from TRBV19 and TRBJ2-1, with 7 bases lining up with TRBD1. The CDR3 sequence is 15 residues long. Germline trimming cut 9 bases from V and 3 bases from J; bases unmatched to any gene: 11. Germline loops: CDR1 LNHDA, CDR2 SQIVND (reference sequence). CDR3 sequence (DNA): TGTGCCAGCTCCCGTCCGGGGACAGACTACAATGAGCAGTTCTTC. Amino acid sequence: CASSRPGTDYNEQFF.

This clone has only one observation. The CDR3 protein is CASSHPGLGYTEAFF. The CDR3 region has the DNA TGCGCCAGCAGCCATCCGGGACTGGGGTACACTGAAGCTTTCTTT. The J gene is TRBJ1-1, the V gene TRBV5-1, with a possible D match to TRBD1 (5 bases). The CDR3 has 15 amino acids. CDR1 is SGHRS, CDR2 YFSETQ, per germline. Trimming took 4 bases from V and 3 from J, leaving 16 bases between them.

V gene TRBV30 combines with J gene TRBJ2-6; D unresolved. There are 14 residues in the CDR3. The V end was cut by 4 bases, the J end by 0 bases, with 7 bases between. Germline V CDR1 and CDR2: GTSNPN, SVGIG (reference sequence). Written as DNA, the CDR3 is TGTGCCTGGAACAAAGTCTCTGGGGCCAACGTCCTGACTTTC. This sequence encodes CAWNKVSGANVLTF.

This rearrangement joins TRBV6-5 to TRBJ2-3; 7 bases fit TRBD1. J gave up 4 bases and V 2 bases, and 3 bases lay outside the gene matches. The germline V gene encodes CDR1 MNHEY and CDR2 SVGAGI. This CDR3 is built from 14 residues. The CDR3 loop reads CASSYLTGADTQYF. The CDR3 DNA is TGTGCCAGCAGTTACCTCACAGGGGCAGATACGCAGTATTTT.

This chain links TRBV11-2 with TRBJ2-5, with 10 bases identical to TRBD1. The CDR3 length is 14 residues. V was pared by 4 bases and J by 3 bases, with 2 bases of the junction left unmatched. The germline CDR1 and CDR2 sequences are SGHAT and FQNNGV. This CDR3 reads CASSSGTGEETQYF. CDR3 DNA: TGTGCCAGCAGCTCCGGGACAGGGGAAGAGACCCAGTACTTC.

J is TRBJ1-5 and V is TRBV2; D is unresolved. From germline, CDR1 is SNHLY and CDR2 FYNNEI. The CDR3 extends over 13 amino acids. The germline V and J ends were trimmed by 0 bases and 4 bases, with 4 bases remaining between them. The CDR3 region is CASSEAVNQPQHF. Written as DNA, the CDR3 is TGTGCCAGCAGTGAAGCCGTGAATCAGCCCCAGCATTTT.

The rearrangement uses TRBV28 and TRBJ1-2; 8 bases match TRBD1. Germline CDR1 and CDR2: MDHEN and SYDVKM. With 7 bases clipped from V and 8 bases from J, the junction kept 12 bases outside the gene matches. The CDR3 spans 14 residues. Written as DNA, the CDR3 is TGTGCCAGCACTCATACCGGGACAGGTTTCGGCTACACCTTC. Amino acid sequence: CASTHTGTGFGYTF.

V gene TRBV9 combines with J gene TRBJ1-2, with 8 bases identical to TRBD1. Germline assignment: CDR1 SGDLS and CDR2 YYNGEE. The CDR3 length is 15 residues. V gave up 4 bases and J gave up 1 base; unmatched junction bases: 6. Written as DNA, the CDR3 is TGTGCCAGCAGCCCCGACAGGGGACATAACTATGGCTACACCTTC. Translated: CASSPDRGHNYGYTF.

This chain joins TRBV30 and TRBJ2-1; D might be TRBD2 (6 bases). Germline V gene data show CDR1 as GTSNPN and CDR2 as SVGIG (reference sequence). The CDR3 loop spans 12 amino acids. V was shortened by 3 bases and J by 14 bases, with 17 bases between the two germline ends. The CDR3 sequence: CAWSELASIEFF. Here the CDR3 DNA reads TGTGCCTGGAGCGAGCTAGCGTCCATAGAGTTCTTC.

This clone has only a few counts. The CDR3 spells CASSASWQNTEAFF. CDR3 nucleotide sequence: TGTGCCAGCAGTGCTTCTTGGCAGAACACTGAAGCTTTCTTT. The rearrangement links TRBV28 to TRBJ1-1; no clear D gene. V was clipped by 5 bases and J by 1 base, with 11 bases between them. CDR1 MDHEN and CDR2 SYDVKM come from the germline V gene. CDR3 length: 14 residues.

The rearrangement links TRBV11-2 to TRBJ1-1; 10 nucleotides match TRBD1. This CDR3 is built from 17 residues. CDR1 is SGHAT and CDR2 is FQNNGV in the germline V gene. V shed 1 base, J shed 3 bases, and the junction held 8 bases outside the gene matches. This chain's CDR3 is CASSLVGGTGAYTEAFF. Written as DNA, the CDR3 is TGTGCCAGCAGCTTAGTGGGAGGGACAGGGGCTTACACTGAAGCTTTCTTT.

In nucleotides, the CDR3 is TGTGCCAGCAGCTCCAAACATAGCGGGGAACGCACAGATACGCAGTATTTT. This translates into CASSSKHSGERTDTQYF. V usage is TRBV5-4 and J usage is TRBJ2-3; the match to TRBD2 covers 8 bases. CDR1 is SGHNT, CDR2 YYREEE, per germline (reference sequence). CDR3 length: 17 residues. Germline trimming cut 3 bases from V and 1 base from J; bases unmatched to any gene: 10.

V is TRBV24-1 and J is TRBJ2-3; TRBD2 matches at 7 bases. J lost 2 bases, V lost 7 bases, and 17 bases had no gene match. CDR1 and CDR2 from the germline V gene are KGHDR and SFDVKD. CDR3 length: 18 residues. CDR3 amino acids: CATSHTGTASGDTDTQYF. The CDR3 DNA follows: TGTGCCACCAGCCACACTGGAACAGCTAGCGGAGACACAGATACGCAGTATTTT.

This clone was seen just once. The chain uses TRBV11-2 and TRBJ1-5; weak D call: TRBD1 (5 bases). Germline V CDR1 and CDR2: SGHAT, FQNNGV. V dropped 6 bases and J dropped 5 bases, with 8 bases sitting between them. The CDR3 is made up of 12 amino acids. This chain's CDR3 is CASSQGYQPQHF. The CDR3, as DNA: TGTGCCAGCAGTCAGGGATATCAGCCCCAGCATTTT.

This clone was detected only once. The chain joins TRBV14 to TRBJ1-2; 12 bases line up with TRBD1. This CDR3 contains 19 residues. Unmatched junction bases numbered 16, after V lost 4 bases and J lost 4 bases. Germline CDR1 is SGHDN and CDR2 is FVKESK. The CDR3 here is CASSRISPGTGGAGYGYTF. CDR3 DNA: TGTGCCAGCAGCCGTATTAGTCCCGGGACAGGGGGCGCAGGCTATGGCTACACCTTC.

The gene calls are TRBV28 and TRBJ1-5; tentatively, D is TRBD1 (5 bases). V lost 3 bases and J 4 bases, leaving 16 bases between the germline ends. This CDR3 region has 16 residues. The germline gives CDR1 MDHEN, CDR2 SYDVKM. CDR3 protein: CASSFHGQGYNQPQHF. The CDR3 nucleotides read TGTGCCAGCAGTTTTCACGGGCAGGGTTATAATCAGCCCCAGCATTTT.

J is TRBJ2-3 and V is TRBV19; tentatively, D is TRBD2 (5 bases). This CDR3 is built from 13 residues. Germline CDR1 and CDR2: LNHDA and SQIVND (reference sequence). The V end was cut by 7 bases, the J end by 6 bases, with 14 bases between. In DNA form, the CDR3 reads TGTGCCAGTACAGTTAACGGGGTGGATACGCAGTATTTT. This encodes CASTVNGVDTQYF.

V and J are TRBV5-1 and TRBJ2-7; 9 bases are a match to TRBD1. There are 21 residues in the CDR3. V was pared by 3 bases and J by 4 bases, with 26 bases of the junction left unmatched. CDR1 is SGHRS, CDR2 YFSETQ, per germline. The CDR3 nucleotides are TGCGCCAGCAGCTCGTATATCGGGACAGGGCGGAACCGAGATATTCCTTACGAGCAGTACTTC. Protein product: CASSSYIGTGRNRDIPYEQYF. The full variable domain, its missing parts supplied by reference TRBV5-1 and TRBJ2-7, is KAGVTQTPRYLIKTRGQQVTLSCSPISGHRSVSWYQQTPGQGLQFLFEYFSETQRNKGNFPGRFSGRQFSNSRSEMNVSTLELGDSALYLCASSSYIGTGRNRDIPYEQYFGPGTRLTVT.

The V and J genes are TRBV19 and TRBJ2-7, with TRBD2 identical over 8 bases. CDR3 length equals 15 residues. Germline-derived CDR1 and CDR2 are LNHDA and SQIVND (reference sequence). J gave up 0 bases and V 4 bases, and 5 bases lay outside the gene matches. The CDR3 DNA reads TGTGCCAGTAGTACACTAGCGGCGACCTCCTACGAGCAGTACTTC. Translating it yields CASSTLAATSYEQYF.

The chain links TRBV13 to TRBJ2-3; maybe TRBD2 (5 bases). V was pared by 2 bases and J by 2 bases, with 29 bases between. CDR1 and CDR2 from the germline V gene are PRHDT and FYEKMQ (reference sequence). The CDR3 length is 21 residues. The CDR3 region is CASSLSPGRYSNHSFTDTQYF. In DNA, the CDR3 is TGTGCCAGCAGCTTAAGTCCGGGGAGATATTCGAATCACTCCTTCACAGATACGCAGTATTTT.